A single sample gave rise to the 29 T cell receptor beta chains below, sequenced in a study of CD8 T cells in Susac syndrome. The RNA input was 0.5 to 1 ug, and it was reverse transcribed with random hexamers. MiXCR, applied by TCRdb to the immunoSEQ multiplex PCR reads, yields one record per CDR3 protein. Of tens of thousands of distinct CDR3 sequences in the sample, roughly 95% are singletons; the top ten hold 0.55% to 0.75%. The sample consisted of CD8+ T cells from PBMCs. Every receptor here comes from a human donor with Susac syndrome.

CDR3 DNA sequence: TGTGCCTGGGAAACTCAAGGCCTCACCGGAGAGGGCTACACCTTC. Protein sequence: CAWETQGLTGEGYTF. V usage is TRBV30 and J usage is TRBJ1-2; D is uncertain. Germline CDR1 reads GTSNPN; CDR2 reads SVGIG (reference sequence). The germline V and J ends were trimmed by 5 bases and 8 bases, with 24 bases remaining between them. The CDR3 consists of 15 residues.

This clonotype was counted once. The chain combines TRBV24-1 with TRBJ2-3; no reliable D call. V lost 3 bases and J lost 6, with 3 bases in between. CDR3 length: 11 residues. CDR1 is KGHDR and CDR2 is SFDVKD in the germline V gene. CDR3 residues: CATSDRDTQYF. Here the CDR3 DNA reads TGTGCCACCAGTGATCGCGATACGCAGTATTTT.

The V and J genes are TRBV11-2 and TRBJ1-2; 9 bases line up with TRBD1. The CDR3 is 12 residues long. The germline CDR1 and CDR2 sequences are SGHAT and FQNNGV. J gave up 8 bases and V 5 bases, and 3 bases lay outside the gene matches. DNA for the CDR3: TGTGCCAGCAGCCGGACAGGGGTGGGCTACACCTTC. It encodes CASSRTGVGYTF.

The J gene is TRBJ2-2, the V gene TRBV28, with D tentatively TRBD1 (5 bases). Germline values: CDR1 MDHEN, CDR2 SYDVKM. Trimming stripped 3 bases from V and 6 bases from J, with 14 bases between. CDR3 length equals 15 residues. The CDR3 DNA is TGTGCCAGCAGTTTCGGAATAGCAGGGTCCGGGGAGCTGTTTTTT. Encoded protein: CASSFGIAGSGELFF.

V gene TRBV29-1 combines with J gene TRBJ1-3, with D possibly matching TRBD1 (5 bases). CDR1 is SQVTM and CDR2 is ANQGSEA in the germline V gene. Trimming removed 7 bases from V and 0 bases from J, with 10 bases in between. The CDR3 is 13 residues long. The CDR3 DNA reads as TGCAGCGGGGGGTTTAGCTCTGGAAACACCATATATTTT. Protein sequence: CSGGFSSGNTIYF.

This clonotype was counted a single time. The J gene is TRBJ2-4, the V gene TRBV6-5; possibly TRBD1 for D (6 bases). The CDR3 length is 15 residues. Between the trimmed V and J ends, which lost 5 bases and 1 base, there was a span of 12 bases. Germline CDR1 is MNHEY and CDR2 is SVGAGI. CDR3 in amino acids: CASSPNTGAKNIQYF. The CDR3 DNA reads TGTGCCAGCAGTCCGAACACAGGGGCCAAAAACATTCAGTACTTC.

The chain uses TRBV30 and TRBJ2-3, with 9 nucleotides matching TRBD2. Trimming took 6 bases from V and 3 from J; bases not matched to a gene: 4. Per germline, CDR1 GTSNPN and CDR2 SVGIG (reference sequence). This CDR3 spans 13 amino acids. The CDR3 spells CACQRGVTDTQYF. In DNA form, the CDR3 reads TGTGCCTGCCAGCGGGGGGTGACAGATACGCAGTATTTT.

This chain uses TRBV12-3 or TRBV12-4 with TRBJ2-1, with 8 positions matching TRBD1. CDR3 size: 14 residues. The J segment lost 5 bases and the V segment lost 5 bases, leaving 5 bases of the junction unmatched. The CDR3 sequence: CASSPKTGDNEQFF. CDR3 nucleotides: TGTGCCAGCAGTCCAAAGACAGGGGACAATGAGCAGTTCTTC.

The chain uses TRBV9 and TRBJ2-5; D perhaps matches TRBD2 (6 bases). The ends were cut back, 3 bases at V and 5 bases at J, with 14 bases in the middle. There are 14 residues in the CDR3. Germline values: CDR1 SGDLS, CDR2 YYNGEE. The CDR3: CASSEEGAGETQYF. CDR3 DNA sequence: TGTGCCAGCAGCGAGGAAGGGGCGGGGGAGACCCAGTACTTC.

This clonotype was seen a handful of times. The chain couples TRBV3-1 to TRBJ2-7; perhaps TRBD2 as D (5 bases). The CDR3 consists of 13 residues. Looked up from germline, CDR1 is LGHDT and CDR2 is YNNKEL (reference sequence). The V end lost 1 base, the J end lost 4 bases, and 8 bases lay between the germline ends. The DNA for the CDR3 is TGTGCCAGCAGCCAAGGGCGGGCTTACGAGCAGTACTTC. Translation: CASSQGRAYEQYF.

This chain joins TRBV5-1 and TRBJ2-3; D call uncertain. The CDR3 runs 16 residues. Germline CDR1 is SGHRS and CDR2 is YFSETQ. Between the trimmed V and J ends, which lost 4 bases and 0 bases, there was a span of 15 bases. The CDR3 bases are TGCGCCAGCAGCCCGGGCGGCTGGTCTAGCACAGATACGCAGTATTTT. Protein: CASSPGGWSSTDTQYF.

The gene calls are TRBV6-1 and TRBJ2-5; TRBD1 might be the D (5 bases). V dropped 6 bases and J dropped 1 base, with 18 bases sitting between them. This CDR3 is built from 16 residues. Per germline, CDR1 MNHNS and CDR2 SASEGT. The CDR3 coding sequence is TGTGCCAGCAGCGTCTGGGAACAGGACCCCCAAGAGACCCAGTACTTC. Translated: CASSVWEQDPQETQYF.

V gene TRBV20-1 combines with J gene TRBJ1-6; 7 nucleotides line up with TRBD1. CDR3 length: 15 amino acids. CDR1 is DFQATT, CDR2 SNEGSKA, per germline (reference sequence). J lost 10 bases, V lost 4 bases, and 13 bases had no gene match. DNA of the CDR3: TGCAGTGCTACATGGGACAGCGTGATAGGGTCACCCCTCCACTTT. Its translation: CSATWDSVIGSPLHF.

This chain connects TRBV10-3 to TRBJ1-1; TRBD1 matches 9 bases. In germline, CDR1 is ENHRY, CDR2 SYGVKD. Trimming cost V 10 bases and J 4 bases; bases outside gene matches: 13. The CDR3 runs to 15 residues. CDR3 region: CATHPQGAGATEAFF. The CDR3 nucleotides are TGTGCCACCCACCCACAGGGGGCAGGCGCCACTGAAGCTTTCTTT.

The genes are TRBV4-3 and TRBJ1-3; no firm D call. Deletions cut 1 base from V and 0 bases from J, with 7 bases between. Germline V CDR1 and CDR2: LGHNA, YSLEER. The CDR3 length is 15 residues. CDR3 sequence: CASSQGAHSGNTIYF. The CDR3 nucleotides read TGCGCCAGCAGCCAAGGGGCACACTCTGGAAACACCATATATTTT.

V usage is TRBV9 and J usage is TRBJ1-5; D is perhaps TRBD1 (5 bases). The V end was cut by 5 bases, the J end by 3 bases, with 12 bases between. Germline V CDR1 and CDR2: SGDLS, YYNGEE. CDR3 length equals 14 residues. CDR3 bases: TGTGCCAGCAGTCGACAGCCCAACAATCAGCCCCAGCATTTT. Protein sequence: CASSRQPNNQPQHF.

The rearrangement links TRBV20-1 to TRBJ1-1; possible D gene TRBD1, 6 bases. This CDR3 region has 12 residues. Germline V lookup: CDR1 DFQATT, CDR2 SNEGSKA (reference sequence). The V and J ends lost 5 bases and 7 bases respectively, with 14 bases between them. CDR3 nucleotide sequence: TGCAGTGCTCCGAGGGGGTTGGGTGAAGCTTTCTTT. Translated, it gives CSAPRGLGEAFF.

A single count supports this clonotype. The chain carries TRBV20-1 and TRBJ2-3, with a possible D match to TRBD2 (5 bases). From germline, CDR1 is DFQATT and CDR2 SNEGSKA (reference sequence). The CDR3 totals 13 residues. Trimming stripped 8 bases from V and 5 bases from J, with 17 bases between. The DNA of the CDR3 is TGCAGTCGTATCTTAGTGGGAGTAGATACGCAGTATTTT. As protein: CSRILVGVDTQYF.

The chain joins TRBV28 to TRBJ2-3; unclear D gene. CDR1 is MDHEN and CDR2 is SYDVKM in the germline V gene. The CDR3 length is 16 residues. Trimming removed 5 bases from V and 2 bases from J, with 17 bases in between. The CDR3 loop reads CASSTILPSATDTQYF. The CDR3 DNA reads as TGTGCCAGCAGTACCATTTTACCCAGCGCCACAGATACGCAGTATTTT.

The chain recombines TRBV20-1 with TRBJ2-1; 15 bases are a match to TRBD2. There are 18 residues in the CDR3. Germline values: CDR1 DFQATT, CDR2 SNEGSKA (reference sequence). After removal of 5 bases from V and 7 bases from J, the junction contained 15 bases not matched to a gene. The CDR3 DNA is TGCAGTGCTGAGCCTACCCCCCGGACTAGCGGGGGGGGTAATGAGCAGTTCTTC. This codes for CSAEPTPRTSGGGNEQFF.

The gene calls are TRBV4-3 and TRBJ1-5; D unclear. CDR1 and CDR2 from the germline V gene are LGHNA and YSLEER. Trimming removed 0 bases at V and 7 bases at J, with 10 bases between. The CDR3 consists of 14 residues. CDR3 nucleotides: TGCGCCAGCAGCCAAGATCTGGGGAGGCAGCCCCAGCATTTT. This codes for CASSQDLGRQPQHF.

The chain combines TRBV6-5 with TRBJ1-1, with a possible D match to TRBD1 (6 bases). From germline, CDR1 is MNHEY and CDR2 SVGAGI. This CDR3 has 15 residues. V was pared by 0 bases and J by 4 bases, with 12 bases between. CDR3 amino acids: CASSYSSDSSTEAFF. CDR3 nucleotides: TGTGCCAGCAGTTACTCGTCGGACAGTTCCACTGAAGCTTTCTTT.

This clonotype was detected once. This chain joins TRBV27 and TRBJ1-5, with D unresolved. CDR1 and CDR2 from the germline V gene are MNHEY and SMNVEV (reference sequence). CDR3 length equals 13 residues. V was shortened by 3 bases and J by 9 bases, with 12 bases between the two germline ends. This CDR3 reads CASSLLYRRPQHF. The CDR3 nucleotides read TGTGCCAGCAGTTTGCTATACCGGCGGCCCCAGCATTTT.

The chain employs TRBV2 and TRBJ2-2; D is perhaps TRBD2 (5 bases). CDR3 length: 14 residues. V gave up 3 bases and J gave up 2 bases, with 7 bases separating them. Germline assignment: CDR1 SNHLY and CDR2 FYNNEI. DNA of the CDR3: TGTGCCAGCAGTGAGGACTCTAACACCGGGGAGCTGTTTTTT. This encodes CASSEDSNTGELFF.

The chain joins TRBV20-1 to TRBJ2-7; the D gene is possibly TRBD2 (6 bases). CDR3 length: 17 amino acids. The germline V and J ends were trimmed by 6 bases and 1 base, with 25 bases remaining between them. Per the germline V gene, CDR1 is DFQATT and CDR2 is SNEGSKA (reference sequence). This CDR3 is CSAARGVQGGGSYEQYF. The CDR3 DNA is TGCAGTGCCGCGCGGGGCGTTCAAGGCGGCGGGTCCTACGAGCAGTACTTC.

The chain uses TRBV20-1 and TRBJ1-4, with TRBD1 as a possible D gene (6 bases). This CDR3 has 13 residues. The ends were cut back, 4 bases at V and 5 bases at J, with 11 bases in the middle. In germline, CDR1 is DFQATT, CDR2 SNEGSKA (reference sequence). The CDR3 DNA follows: TGCAGTGCTATCCCGGGACACAATGAAAAACTGTTTTTT. It translates to CSAIPGHNEKLFF.

The CDR3 nucleotides read TGTGCCAGCAGCTTGACGACAGGGGAAGGGTCACCCCTCCACTTT. This sequence encodes CASSLTTGEGSPLHF. The rearrangement links TRBV7-3 to TRBJ1-6; 8 positions match TRBD1. This CDR3 has 15 residues. CDR1 and CDR2 from the germline V gene are SGHTA and FQGTGA. Losses at the gene ends were 3 bases for V and 10 bases for J; bases not matched to a gene: 8.

The V call is TRBV12-3 or TRBV12-4, the J call TRBJ2-7; maybe TRBD1 (5 bases). The CDR3 is 12 residues long. V was trimmed by 5 bases and J by 4 bases, leaving 9 bases between them. This CDR3 is CASSVDSYEQYF. The CDR3 DNA sequence: TGTGCCAGCAGTGTAGACAGTTACGAGCAGTACTTC.

The rearrangement uses TRBV5-6 and TRBJ1-2, with 9 bases identical to TRBD1. The trim removed 3 bases at V and 3 bases at J, leaving 6 bases unmatched. The germline gives CDR1 SGHDT, CDR2 YYEEEE. The CDR3 is made up of 15 amino acids. As DNA, the CDR3 is TGTGCCAGCAGCTCCCTCCGGGACAGGGACTATGGCTACACCTTC. This encodes CASSSLRDRDYGYTF.